These 3 T cell receptor beta chains share one sample of origin, sequenced in a study of cytomegalovirus exposure and HLA in healthy donors. The study ran its PCR with 60 Vbeta and 13 Jbeta primers. Repertoires were generated with immunoSEQ multiplex PCR, while TCRdb's copy carries only in-frame clones and drops some. The data show over 150,000 clones, with approximately 79% seen just once and roughly 1.9% held by the top ten. Specimen: PBMCs. The origin of the receptors is a human donor in good health.

The chain joins TRBV11-1 to TRBJ2-3, with 11 bases matching TRBD1. This CDR3 is 17 amino acids long. CDR1 SGHAT and CDR2 FQDESV come from the germline V gene (reference sequence). V was clipped by 2 bases and J by 6 bases; unmatched bases: 10. The CDR3 is CASSLRTGGLVADTQYF. The CDR3 DNA reads as TGTGCCAGCAGCTTAAGGACAGGGGGCTTGGTCGCGGATACGCAGTATTTT.

This clone was picked up a small number of times. The V gene is TRBV5-4, the J gene TRBJ2-1; the D is unclear. The CDR3 is made up of 15 amino acids. Germline assignment: CDR1 SGHNT and CDR2 YYREEE (reference sequence). The V end was cut by 4 bases, the J end by 3 bases, with 14 bases between. The CDR3 DNA follows: TGTGCCAGCAGCGGTAGTATAGGAGACTACAATGAGCAGTTCTTC. It is translated as CASSGSIGDYNEQFF.

The genes are TRBV29-1 and TRBJ1-6; 7 nucleotides agree with TRBD1. Germline V CDR1 and CDR2: SQVTM, ANQGSEA. The CDR3 is 20 amino acids. Trimming at V came to 7 bases and at J to 0 bases, leaving 21 bases not matched to a gene. The CDR3 DNA follows: TGCAGCGCCGACAATTTTACAGGGGCAGCGGCGAGCTCCTATAATTCACCCCTCCACTTT. Protein sequence: CSADNFTGAAASSYNSPLHF.